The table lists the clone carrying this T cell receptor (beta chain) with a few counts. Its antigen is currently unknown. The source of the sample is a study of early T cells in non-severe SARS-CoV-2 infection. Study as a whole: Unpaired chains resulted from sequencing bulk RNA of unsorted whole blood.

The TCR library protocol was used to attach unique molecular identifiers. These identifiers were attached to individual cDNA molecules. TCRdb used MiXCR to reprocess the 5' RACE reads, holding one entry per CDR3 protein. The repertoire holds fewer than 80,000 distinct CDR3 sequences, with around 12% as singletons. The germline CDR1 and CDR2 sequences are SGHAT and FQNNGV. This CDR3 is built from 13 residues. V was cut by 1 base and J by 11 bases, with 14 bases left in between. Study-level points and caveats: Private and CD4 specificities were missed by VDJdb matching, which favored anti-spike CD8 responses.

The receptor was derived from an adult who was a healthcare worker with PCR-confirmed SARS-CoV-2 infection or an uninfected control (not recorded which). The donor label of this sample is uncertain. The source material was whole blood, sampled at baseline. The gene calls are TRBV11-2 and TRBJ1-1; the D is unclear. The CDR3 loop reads CASSLVGAQNAFF. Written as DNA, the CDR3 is TGTGCCAGCAGCTTAGTTGGAGCCCAGAATGCTTTCTTT.